This T cell receptor (beta chain) is from a study of OX40 agonist ivuxolimab in advanced cancers. About the research overall: Ivuxolimab, which is an agonistic anti-OX40 (CD134) antibody, was administered to the patients. Patients undergoing dose escalation presented with hepatocellular carcinoma, melanoma, renal cell or head and neck cancer.

On this clone: Antigen: not known.

Method: immunoSEQ multiplex PCR; TCRdb's copy keeps in-frame clones and lacks some. The table has tens of thousands of clones, more than 85% seen once. Study-level results: Clones of CD4+ and CD8+ blood T cells grew by week 6 at doses of 0.1 to 3.0 mg/kg.

Germline CDR1 MNHGY, CDR2 SVAAGI. The ends were cut back, 5 bases at V and 6 bases at J, with 8 bases in the middle. This CDR3 is built from 11 residues. Exclusion of a patient followed from autoimmune disease history or systemic immunosuppression. The genes are TRBV6-9 and TRBJ2-7; D is possibly TRBD2 (6 bases). The clonotype originates from an adult with an advanced solid tumor such as melanoma, head and neck, liver or kidney cancer. The material was CD4+ or CD8+ T cells sorted from blood, obtained in a trial of the OX40 agonist ivuxolimab. CDR3 bases: TGTGCCAGCAGTCCCGGGGGCGAGCAGTACTTC. Translating gives CASSPGGEQYF.